The clone carrying this T cell receptor beta chain was detected a few times. The germline V gene has CDR1 SGHRS and CDR2 YFSETQ. There are 16 residues in the CDR3. With 5 bases removed from V and 6 bases from J, the gap between germline ends came to 20 bases. The sample belongs to a study of identical twins. cDNA carried unique molecular identifiers, and a universal primer site was added by template switching. A single record per CDR3 protein comes from TCRdb applying MiXCR to the 5' RACE reads. The sample shows roughly 260,000 distinct CDR3 sequences, over 12% of them seen only once. The material sequenced was memory (CD45RO+) T cells sorted from blood. This clonotype was sampled from a woman younger than 30 in good health. The chain recombines TRBV5-1 with TRBJ2-2; maybe TRBD1 (6 bases). The CDR3 nucleotides are TGCGCCAGCAGACTCCGATCCGGGACAACATCCGGGGAGCTGTTTTTT. It encodes CASRLRSGTTSGELFF.